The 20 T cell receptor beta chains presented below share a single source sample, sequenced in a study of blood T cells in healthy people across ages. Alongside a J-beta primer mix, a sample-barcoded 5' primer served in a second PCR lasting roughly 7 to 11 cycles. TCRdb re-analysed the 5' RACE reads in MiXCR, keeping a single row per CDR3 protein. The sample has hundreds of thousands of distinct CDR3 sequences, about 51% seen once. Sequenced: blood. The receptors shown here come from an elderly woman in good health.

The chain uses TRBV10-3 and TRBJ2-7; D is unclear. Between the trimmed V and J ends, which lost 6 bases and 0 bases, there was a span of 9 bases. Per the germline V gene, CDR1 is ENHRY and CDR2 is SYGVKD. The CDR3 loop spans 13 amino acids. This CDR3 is CAISPASSYEQYF. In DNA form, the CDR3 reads TGTGCCATCAGCCCCGCCTCCTCCTACGAGCAGTACTTC.

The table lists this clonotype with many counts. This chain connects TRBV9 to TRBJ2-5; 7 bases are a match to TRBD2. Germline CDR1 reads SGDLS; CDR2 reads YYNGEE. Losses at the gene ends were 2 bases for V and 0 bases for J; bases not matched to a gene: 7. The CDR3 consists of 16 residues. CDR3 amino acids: CASSVGTISHQETQYF. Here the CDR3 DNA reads TGTGCCAGCAGCGTCGGGACTATCTCCCACCAAGAGACCCAGTACTTC.

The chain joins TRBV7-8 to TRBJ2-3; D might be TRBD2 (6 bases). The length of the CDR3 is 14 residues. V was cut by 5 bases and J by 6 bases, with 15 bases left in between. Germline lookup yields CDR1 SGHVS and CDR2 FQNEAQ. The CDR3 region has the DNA TGTGCCAGCAGCCAATGCGGAGGGCCTGATACGCAGTATTTT. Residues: CASSQCGGPDTQYF.

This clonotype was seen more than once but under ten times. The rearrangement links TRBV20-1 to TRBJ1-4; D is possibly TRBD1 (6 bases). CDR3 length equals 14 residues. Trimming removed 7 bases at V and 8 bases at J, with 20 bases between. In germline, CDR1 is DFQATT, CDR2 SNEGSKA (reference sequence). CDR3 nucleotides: TGCAGTGTTAGCGGTACCAGGGGTGAGGAAAAACTGTTTTTT. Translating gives CSVSGTRGEEKLFF.

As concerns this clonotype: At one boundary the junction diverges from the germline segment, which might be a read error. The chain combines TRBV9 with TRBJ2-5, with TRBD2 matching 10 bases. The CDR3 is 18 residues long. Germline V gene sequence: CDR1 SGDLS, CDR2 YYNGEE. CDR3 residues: CVSSVAAGGLAAYNEQYF. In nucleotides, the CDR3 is TGTGTCAGCAGCGTAGCTGCGGGTGGACTAGCGGCATACAATGAGCAGTACTTC.

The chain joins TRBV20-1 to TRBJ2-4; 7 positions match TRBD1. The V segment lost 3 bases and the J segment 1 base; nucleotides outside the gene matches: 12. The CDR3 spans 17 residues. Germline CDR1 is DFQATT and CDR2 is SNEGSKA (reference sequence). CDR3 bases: TGCAGTGCTAGTCGGACAGGAAACAGGGAGGCCAAAAACATTCAGTACTTC. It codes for CSASRTGNREAKNIQYF.

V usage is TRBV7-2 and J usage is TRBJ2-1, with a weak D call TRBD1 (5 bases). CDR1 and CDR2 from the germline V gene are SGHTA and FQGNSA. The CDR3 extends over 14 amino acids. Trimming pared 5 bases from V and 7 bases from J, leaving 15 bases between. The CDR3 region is CTSSARAVGNEQFF. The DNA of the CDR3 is TGTACCAGCAGCGCCAGGGCCGTCGGGAATGAGCAGTTCTTC.

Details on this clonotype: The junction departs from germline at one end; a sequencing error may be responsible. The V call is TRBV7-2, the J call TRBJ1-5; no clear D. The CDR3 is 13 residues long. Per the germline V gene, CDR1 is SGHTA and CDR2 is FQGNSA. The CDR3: CVSSFVLLQPQHF. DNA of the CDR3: TGTGTCAGCAGCTTCGTTCTCCTCCAGCCCCAGCATTTT.

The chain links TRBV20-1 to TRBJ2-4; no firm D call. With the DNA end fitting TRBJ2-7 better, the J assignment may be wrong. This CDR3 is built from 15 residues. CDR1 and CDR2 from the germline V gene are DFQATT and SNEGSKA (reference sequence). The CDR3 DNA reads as TGCAGTGCTAGAGAGTGGACGGAATACTCCTACGAGCAGTACTTC. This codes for CSAREWTEYSYEQYF.

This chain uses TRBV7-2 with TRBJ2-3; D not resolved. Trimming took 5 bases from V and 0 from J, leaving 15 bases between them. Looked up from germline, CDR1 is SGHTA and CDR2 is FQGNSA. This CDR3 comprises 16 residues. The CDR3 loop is CASSPRTRPSTDTQYF. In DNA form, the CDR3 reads TGTGCCAGCAGCCCCCGGACGCGCCCTAGCACAGATACGCAGTATTTT.

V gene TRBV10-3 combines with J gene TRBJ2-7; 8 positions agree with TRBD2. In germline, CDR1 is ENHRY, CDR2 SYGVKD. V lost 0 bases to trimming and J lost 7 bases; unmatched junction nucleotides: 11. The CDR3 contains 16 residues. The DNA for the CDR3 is TGTGCCATCAGTGAGTCGGGTAGCGGGAAATACAATGAGCAGTACTTC. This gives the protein CAISESGSGKYNEQYF.

The CDR3 sequence: CSVEAIPDRYGYTF. The CDR3 DNA sequence: TGCAGCGTTGAAGCTATCCCCGACAGGTATGGCTACACCTTC. This chain connects TRBV29-1 to TRBJ1-2; D is perhaps TRBD1 (6 bases). The CDR3 extends over 14 amino acids. Germline CDR1 is SQVTM and CDR2 is ANQGSEA. The germline V and J ends were trimmed by 1 base and 5 bases, with 14 bases remaining between them.

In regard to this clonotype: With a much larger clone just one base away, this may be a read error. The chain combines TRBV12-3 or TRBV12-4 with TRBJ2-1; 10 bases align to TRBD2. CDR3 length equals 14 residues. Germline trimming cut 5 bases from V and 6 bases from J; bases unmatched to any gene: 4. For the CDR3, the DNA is TGTGCCAGCAGTCTCACTAGCGGGACCAATGAGCAGTTCTTC. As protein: CASSLTSGTNEQFF.

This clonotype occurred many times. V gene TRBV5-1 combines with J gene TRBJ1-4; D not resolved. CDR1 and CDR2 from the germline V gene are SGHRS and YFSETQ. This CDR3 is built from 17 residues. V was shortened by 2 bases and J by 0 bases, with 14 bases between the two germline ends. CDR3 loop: CASSFGQIIATNEKLFF. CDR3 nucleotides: TGCGCCAGCAGCTTCGGGCAGATTATTGCAACTAATGAAAAACTGTTTTTT. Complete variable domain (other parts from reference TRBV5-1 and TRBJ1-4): KAGVTQTPRYLIKTRGQQVTLSCSPISGHRSVSWYQQTPGQGLQFLFEYFSETQRNKGNFPGRFSGRQFSNSRSEMNVSTLELGDSALYLCASSFGQIIATNEKLFFGSGTQLSVL.

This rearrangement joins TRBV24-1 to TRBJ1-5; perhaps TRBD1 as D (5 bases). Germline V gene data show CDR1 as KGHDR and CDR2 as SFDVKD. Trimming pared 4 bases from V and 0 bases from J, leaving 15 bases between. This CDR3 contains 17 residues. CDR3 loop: CATSDPGRGHSNQPQHF. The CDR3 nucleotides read TGTGCCACCAGTGACCCGGGGAGGGGTCATAGCAATCAGCCCCAGCATTTT.

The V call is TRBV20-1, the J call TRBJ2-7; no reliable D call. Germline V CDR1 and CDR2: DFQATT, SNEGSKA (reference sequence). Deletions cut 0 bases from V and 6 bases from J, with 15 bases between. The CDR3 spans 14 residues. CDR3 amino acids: CSARDFSVLSEQYF. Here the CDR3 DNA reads TGCAGTGCTAGAGACTTTAGTGTCCTCTCCGAGCAGTACTTC.

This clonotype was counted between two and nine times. DNA for the CDR3: TGCGCCAGCAGCCCCCTTTCCGGTGCCAATCAGCCCCAGCATTTT. It yields the protein CASSPLSGANQPQHF. The rearrangement joins TRBV5-1 to TRBJ1-5, with D unclear. The CDR3 contains 15 residues. Trimming removed 4 bases at V and 3 bases at J, with 14 bases between. Germline-derived CDR1 and CDR2 are SGHRS and YFSETQ.

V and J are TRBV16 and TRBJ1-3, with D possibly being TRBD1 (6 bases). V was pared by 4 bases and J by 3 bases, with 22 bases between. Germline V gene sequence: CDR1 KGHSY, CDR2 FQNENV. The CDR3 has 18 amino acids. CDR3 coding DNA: TGTGCCAGCAGCCTCCGACCCGCAACCAGGGGAAGTGGAAACACCATATATTTT. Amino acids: CASSLRPATRGSGNTIYF.

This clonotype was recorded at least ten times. Here the CDR3 reads CATSRTGTGGNQPQHF. In DNA, the CDR3 is TGTGCCACCAGCAGGACTGGGACAGGGGGAAATCAGCCCCAGCATTTT. V and J are TRBV15 and TRBJ1-5; 11 nucleotides match TRBD1. Germline loops: CDR1 LNHNV, CDR2 YYDKDF (reference sequence). Unmatched junction bases numbered 5, after V lost 3 bases and J lost 4 bases. The CDR3 has 16 residues.

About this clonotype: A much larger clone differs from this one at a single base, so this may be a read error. The CDR3 DNA sequence: TGCAGCGCTGAAGATCGGGGGTACAATGAGCAGTTCTTC. Protein sequence: CSAEDRGYNEQFF. This chain links TRBV29-1 with TRBJ2-1, with TRBD2 as a possible D gene (6 bases). This CDR3 contains 13 residues. Germline CDR1 is SQVTM and CDR2 is ANQGSEA.